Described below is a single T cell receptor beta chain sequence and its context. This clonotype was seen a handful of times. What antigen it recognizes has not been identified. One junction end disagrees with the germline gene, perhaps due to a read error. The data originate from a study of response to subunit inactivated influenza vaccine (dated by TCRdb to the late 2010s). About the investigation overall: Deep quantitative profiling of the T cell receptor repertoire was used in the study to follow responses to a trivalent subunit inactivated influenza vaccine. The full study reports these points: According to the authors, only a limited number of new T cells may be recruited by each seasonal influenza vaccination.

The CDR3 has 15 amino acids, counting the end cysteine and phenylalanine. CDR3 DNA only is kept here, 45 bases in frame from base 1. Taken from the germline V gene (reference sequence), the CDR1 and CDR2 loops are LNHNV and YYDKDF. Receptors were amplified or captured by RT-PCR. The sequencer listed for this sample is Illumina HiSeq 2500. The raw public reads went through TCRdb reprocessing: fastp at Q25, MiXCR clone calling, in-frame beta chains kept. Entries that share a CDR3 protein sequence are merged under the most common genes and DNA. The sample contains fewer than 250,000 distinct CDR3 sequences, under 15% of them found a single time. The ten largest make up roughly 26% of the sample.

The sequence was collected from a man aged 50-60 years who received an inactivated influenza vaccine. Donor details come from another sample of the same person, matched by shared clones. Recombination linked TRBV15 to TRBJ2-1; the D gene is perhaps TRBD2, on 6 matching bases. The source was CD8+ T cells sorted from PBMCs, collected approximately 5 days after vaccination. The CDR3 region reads CATSRGLGVYTEQFF. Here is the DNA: TGTGCCACCAGCAGAGGACTAGGGGTCTACACTGAGCAGTTCTTC.